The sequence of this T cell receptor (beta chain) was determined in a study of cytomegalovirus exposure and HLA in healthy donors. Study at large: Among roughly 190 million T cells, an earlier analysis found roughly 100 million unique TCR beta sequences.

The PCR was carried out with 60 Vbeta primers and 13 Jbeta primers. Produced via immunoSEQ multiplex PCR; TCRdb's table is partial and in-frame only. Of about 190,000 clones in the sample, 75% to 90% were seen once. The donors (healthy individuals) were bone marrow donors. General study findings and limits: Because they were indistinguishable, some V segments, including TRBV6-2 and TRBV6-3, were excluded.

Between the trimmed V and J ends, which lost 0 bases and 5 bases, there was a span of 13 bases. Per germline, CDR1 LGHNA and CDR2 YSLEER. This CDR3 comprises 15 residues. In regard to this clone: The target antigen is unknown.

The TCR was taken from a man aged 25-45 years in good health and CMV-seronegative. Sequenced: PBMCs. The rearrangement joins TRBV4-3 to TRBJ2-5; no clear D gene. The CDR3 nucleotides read TGCGCCAGCAGCCAAGAGGCGGTTGGTTCGGAGACCCAGTACTTC. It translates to CASSQEAVGSETQYF.